These 15 T cell receptor beta chains originate from one sample sequenced in a study of blood T cell repertoires in COVID-19. The table came from immunoSEQ multiplex PCR; TCRdb's copy has only in-frame clones and leaves some out. In the table there are fewer than 90,000 clones, nearly 95% of which are singletons. The sample taken for sequencing was peripheral blood. The origin of the receptors is a human donor with active COVID-19. The donor label of this sample is uncertain.

V usage is TRBV19 and J usage is TRBJ2-3, with a possible D match to TRBD2 (5 bases). CDR3 length equals 15 residues. The V gene lost 3 bases and the J gene lost 5 bases, with 15 bases spanning the gap. CDR1 LNHDA and CDR2 SQIVND come from the germline V gene (reference sequence). CDR3 DNA: TGTGCCAGTAGTATCGCGGCGGGCCGGGGAGATACGCAGTATTTT. Translating it yields CASSIAAGRGDTQYF.

This chain joins TRBV3-1 (or the pseudogene TRBV3-2) and TRBJ2-5, with 8 bases aligning to TRBD1. Germline V gene sequence: CDR1 LGHDT, CDR2 YNNKEL (reference sequence). The V and J ends lost 4 bases and 4 bases, in that order; junction bases with no gene match: 5. The CDR3 runs 14 residues. CDR3 nucleotides: TGTGCCAGCAGCCCGACAGGGGTGCGAGAGACCCAGTACTTC. As protein: CASSPTGVRETQYF.

This chain joins TRBV15 and TRBJ1-3; possibly TRBD1 for D (5 bases). From germline, CDR1 is LNHNV and CDR2 YYDKDF (reference sequence). The germline V and J ends were trimmed by 0 bases and 7 bases, with 13 bases remaining between them. The CDR3 length is 15 residues. The CDR3: CATSRDSGYSNTIYF. DNA of the CDR3: TGTGCCACCAGCAGAGACTCAGGGTATAGCAACACCATATATTTT.

The chain carries TRBV28 and TRBJ2-7; D unresolved. Germline V lookup: CDR1 MDHEN, CDR2 SYDVKM. V shed 7 bases and J shed 6 bases, with 7 bases lying between them. The CDR3 covers 10 residues. The CDR3 reads CASKRREQYF. In DNA form, the CDR3 reads TGTGCCAGCAAGCGTCGCGAGCAGTACTTC.

The V gene is TRBV7-6, the J gene TRBJ2-1; 7 nucleotides line up with TRBD2. V shed 5 bases, J shed 6 bases, and the junction held 10 bases outside the gene matches. CDR1 and CDR2 (germline): SGHVS, FNYEAQ. The CDR3 is made up of 15 amino acids. As DNA, the CDR3 is TGTGCCAGCAGCCCAAGGACTAGTCCAGGCAATGAGCAGTTCTTC. Translation gives CASSPRTSPGNEQFF.

The chain recombines TRBV3-1 (or the pseudogene TRBV3-2) with TRBJ2-2; the match to TRBD1 covers 9 bases. The CDR3 runs 17 residues. V lost 4 bases to trimming and J lost 7 bases; unmatched junction nucleotides: 13. Germline V gene data show CDR1 as LGHDT and CDR2 as YNNKEL (reference sequence). The chain's CDR3 is CASSPQATGGRIGELFF. The CDR3 DNA reads TGTGCCAGCAGCCCCCAAGCAACAGGGGGCCGGATCGGGGAGCTGTTTTTT.

This clone has a single count. J is TRBJ1-2 and V is TRBV12-5; 10 nucleotides align to TRBD1. This CDR3 is built from 16 residues. Germline lookup yields CDR1 LGHNT and CDR2 FRNRAP. The J segment lost 2 bases and the V segment lost 5 bases, leaving 8 bases of the junction unmatched. DNA for the CDR3: TGTGCTAGTGGTCCGGGACAGGGGTTCCTAAACTATGGCTACACCTTC. Its protein is CASGPGQGFLNYGYTF.

The chain has TRBV19 and TRBJ2-4; tentative D call: TRBD2 (7 bases). The ends were cut back, 7 bases at V and 0 bases at J, with 22 bases in the middle. The germline CDR1 and CDR2 sequences are LNHDA and SQIVND (reference sequence). The CDR3 loop spans 18 amino acids. The CDR3 loop reads CASTQRGGFPEAKNIQYF. For the CDR3, the DNA is TGTGCCAGTACCCAAAGGGGGGGTTTCCCAGAAGCCAAAAACATTCAGTACTTC.

The V and J genes are TRBV7-6 and TRBJ2-7, with 8 bases matching TRBD2. The CDR3 sequence is 15 residues long. Unmatched junction bases numbered 7, after V lost 2 bases and J lost 4 bases. Germline V CDR1 and CDR2: SGHVS, FNYEAQ. This chain's CDR3 is CASSLTPGGPYEQYF. In DNA, the CDR3 is TGTGCCAGCAGCTTAACCCCGGGAGGGCCTTACGAGCAGTACTTC.

This clone was seen a few times. The CDR3 nucleotides are TGCGCCAGCAGCTTGGGCCTCCCAGGCTCCTACGAGCAGTACTTC. The encoded protein is CASSLGLPGSYEQYF. The gene calls are TRBV5-1 and TRBJ2-7; no clear D gene. The CDR3 is made up of 15 amino acids. Trimming cost V 0 bases and J 0 bases, with 10 bases left between them. Per the germline V gene, CDR1 is SGHRS and CDR2 is YFSETQ. The variable domain in full, with the rest retrieved from reference TRBV5-1 and TRBJ2-7, is KAGVTQTPRYLIKTRGQQVTLSCSPISGHRSVSWYQQTPGQGLQFLFEYFSETQRNKGNFPGRFSGRQFSNSRSEMNVSTLELGDSALYLCASSLGLPGSYEQYFGPGTRLTVT.

This clone was seen a few times. This sequence joins TRBV19 and TRBJ1-1; TRBD1 matches at 12 bases. From germline, CDR1 is LNHDA and CDR2 SQIVND (reference sequence). The CDR3 sequence is 16 residues long. V shed 5 bases, J shed 1 base, and the junction held 5 bases outside the gene matches. DNA for the CDR3: TGTGCCAGTAGTCAACCGGGACAGGGGGCGAACACTGAAGCTTTCTTT. Translating gives CASSQPGQGANTEAFF. The full variable domain, rest sourced from reference TRBV19 and TRBJ1-1, is DGGITQSPKYLFRKEGQNVTLSCEQNLNHDAMYWYRQDPGQGLRLIYYSQIVNDFQKGDIAEGYSVSREKKESFPLTVTSAQKNPTAFYLCASSQPGQGANTEAFFGQGTRLTVV.

This chain links TRBV3-1 (or the pseudogene TRBV3-2) with TRBJ2-3; 9 positions match TRBD1. Germline values: CDR1 LGHDT, CDR2 YNNKEL (reference sequence). CDR3 length: 15 residues. V was clipped by 3 bases and J by 7 bases; unmatched bases: 8. DNA for the CDR3: TGTGCCAGCAGCCAGGCGGGACAGGGAAGGAATACGCAGTATTTT. Protein product: CASSQAGQGRNTQYF.

The rearrangement links TRBV12-3 or TRBV12-4 to TRBJ2-5; D remains unclear. Trimming removed 3 bases from V and 5 bases from J, with 10 bases in between. This CDR3 contains 13 residues. CDR3 amino acids: CASSLSSLETQYF. The CDR3 region has the DNA TGTGCCAGCAGTTTGTCGTCACTCGAGACCCAGTACTTC.

The J gene is TRBJ2-1, the V gene TRBV20-1; D might be TRBD2 (5 bases). Between the trimmed V and J ends, which lost 3 bases and 0 bases, there was a span of 6 bases. Germline loops: CDR1 DFQATT, CDR2 SNEGSKA (reference sequence). The CDR3 runs 13 residues. Here the CDR3 reads CSASTSSYNEQFF. Here the CDR3 DNA reads TGCAGTGCTAGTACTAGCTCCTACAATGAGCAGTTCTTC.

V is TRBV10-3 and J is TRBJ1-4, with D possibly TRBD1 on 5 matching bases. The CDR3 spans 15 residues. Germline lookup yields CDR1 ENHRY and CDR2 SYGVKD. V was cut by 5 bases and J by 3 bases, with 13 bases left in between. CDR3 nucleotide sequence: TGTGCCATCAGTCAAGGGGTAGGGGCTAATGAAAAACTGTTTTTT. Its protein is CAISQGVGANEKLFF.